This T cell receptor beta chain emerged from a study of blood T cell repertoires in COVID-19. Study-wide context: Both acute and convalescent COVID-19 samples were obtained from the United States, Italy and Spain. The analysed material was cDNA or gDNA that came from T cells, B-cell-depleted T cells, or PBMCs.

Original data processing: Reference gene primer amplification gave estimated nucleated cell counts. Libraries were prepared by immunoSEQ multiplex PCR; TCRdb keeps only in-frame clonotypes and omits some of them. Clonal size and the V and J genes are those of that table, whereas D and trimming came from the DNA. The sample has around 140,000 clones; approximately 85% are singletons. The CDR3 spans 16 residues. V dropped 3 bases and J dropped 5; count of bases not matched to a gene: 8. Looked up from germline, CDR1 is WNHNN and CDR2 is SYGVQD (reference sequence). This chain connects TRBV10-1 to TRBJ2-2; 8 bases match TRBD2. This clonotype was obtained from a man between 65 and 85 years old with acute or convalescent COVID-19. Sequencing was performed on peripheral blood. In DNA, the CDR3 is TGCGCCAGCAGTGACGGAAAGGGACTAGGGACCGGGGAGCTGTTTTTT. It is translated as CASSDGKGLGTGELFF.